This note documents a single TCR beta chain sequence. Its antigen is as yet unknown. This record comes from a study of regulatory T cells in long-lasting Graves disease. Findings and caveats of the study: Thyroid tissue was not studied; only peripheral blood was. Persistent cases favored TRBV28, TRBJ1-2 and TRBJ2-5. Sharing of public clonotypes was greater in persistent patients (about 2,700) than in new patients (approximately 940).

CDR3-region Arm-PCR and iRepertoire HTBI primers produced the TCR beta libraries. TCRdb processed the multiplex PCR reads anew with MiXCR; each CDR3 protein has one entry. Of about 460,000 distinct CDR3 sequences in the sample, 12% to 15% were seen once. The CDR3 has 17 residues. The ends lost 2 bases at V and 5 bases at J; junction bases unmatched: 10. CDR1 and CDR2 (germline): SGHTS, YDEGEE. The time point: newly diagnosed GD, antithyroid drugs for less than 3 months. The TCR library used RNA extracted from PBMCs. These sequences were also reported in another study, on T cells in Graves' hyperthyroidism and ophthalmopathy. In that study: Researchers ran a first-round RT-PCR on the TCR CDR3 using the HTBI primer set.

The rearrangement uses TRBV5-8 and TRBJ1-5; 10 nucleotides line up with TRBD1. Sequenced material: peripheral blood mononuclear cells (PBMCs), taken at new diagnosis, from a patient treated with antithyroid drugs. The sequence derives from a woman aged 50 to 65 with Graves disease. For the CDR3, the DNA is TGTGCCAGCAGCTTCCCCCTTACCGGGACAGGGGATCAGCCCCAGCATTTT. Its translation is CASSFPLTGTGDQPQHF.